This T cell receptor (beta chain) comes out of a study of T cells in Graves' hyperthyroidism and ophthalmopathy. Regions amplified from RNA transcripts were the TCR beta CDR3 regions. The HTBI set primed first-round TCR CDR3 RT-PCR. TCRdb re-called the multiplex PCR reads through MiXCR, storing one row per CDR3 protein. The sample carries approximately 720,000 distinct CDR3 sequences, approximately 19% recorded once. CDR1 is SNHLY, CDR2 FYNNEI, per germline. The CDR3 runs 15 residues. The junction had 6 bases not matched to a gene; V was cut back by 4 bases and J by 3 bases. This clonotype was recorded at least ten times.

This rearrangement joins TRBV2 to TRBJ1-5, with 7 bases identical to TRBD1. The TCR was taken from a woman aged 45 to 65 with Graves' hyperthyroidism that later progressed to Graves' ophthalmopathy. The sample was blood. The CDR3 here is CASSGRGTVNQPQHF. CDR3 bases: TGTGCCAGCAGTGGGCGAGGGACAGTCAATCAGCCCCAGCATTTT.